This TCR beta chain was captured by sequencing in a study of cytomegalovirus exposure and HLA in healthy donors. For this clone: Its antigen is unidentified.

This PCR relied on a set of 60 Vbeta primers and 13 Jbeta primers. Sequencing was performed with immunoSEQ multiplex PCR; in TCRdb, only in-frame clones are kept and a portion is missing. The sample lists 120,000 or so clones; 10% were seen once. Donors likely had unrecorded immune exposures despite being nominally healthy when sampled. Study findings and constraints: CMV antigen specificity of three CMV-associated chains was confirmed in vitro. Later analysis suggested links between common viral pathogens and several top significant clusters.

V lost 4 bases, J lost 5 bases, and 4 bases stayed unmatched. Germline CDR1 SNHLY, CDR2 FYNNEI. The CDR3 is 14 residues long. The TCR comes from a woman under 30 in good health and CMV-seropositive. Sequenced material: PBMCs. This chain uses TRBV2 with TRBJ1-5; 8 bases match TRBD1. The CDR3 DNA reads TGTGCCAGCAGTGGGCAGGGGGCAGATCAGCCCCAGCATTTT. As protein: CASSGQGADQPQHF. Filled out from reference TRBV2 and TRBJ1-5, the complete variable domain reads EPEVTQTPSHQVTQMGQEVILRCVPISNHLYFYWYRQILGQKVEFLVSFYNNEISEKSEIFDDQFSVERPDGSNFTLKIRSTKLEDSAMYFCASSGQGADQPQHFGDGTRLSIL.